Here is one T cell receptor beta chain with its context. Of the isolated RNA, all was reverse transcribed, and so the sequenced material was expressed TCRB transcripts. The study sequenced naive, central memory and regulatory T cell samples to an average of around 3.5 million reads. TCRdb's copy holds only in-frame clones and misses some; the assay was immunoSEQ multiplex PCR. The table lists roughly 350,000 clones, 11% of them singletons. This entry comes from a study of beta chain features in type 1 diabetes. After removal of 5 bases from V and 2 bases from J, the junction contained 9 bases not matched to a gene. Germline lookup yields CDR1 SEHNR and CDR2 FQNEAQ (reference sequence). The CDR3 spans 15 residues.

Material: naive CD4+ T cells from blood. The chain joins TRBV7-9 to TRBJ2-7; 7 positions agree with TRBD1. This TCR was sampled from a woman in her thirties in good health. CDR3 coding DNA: TGTGCCAGCAGCCGGGACGGGACAGCGACCTACGAGCAGTACTTC. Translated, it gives CASSRDGTATYEQYF.